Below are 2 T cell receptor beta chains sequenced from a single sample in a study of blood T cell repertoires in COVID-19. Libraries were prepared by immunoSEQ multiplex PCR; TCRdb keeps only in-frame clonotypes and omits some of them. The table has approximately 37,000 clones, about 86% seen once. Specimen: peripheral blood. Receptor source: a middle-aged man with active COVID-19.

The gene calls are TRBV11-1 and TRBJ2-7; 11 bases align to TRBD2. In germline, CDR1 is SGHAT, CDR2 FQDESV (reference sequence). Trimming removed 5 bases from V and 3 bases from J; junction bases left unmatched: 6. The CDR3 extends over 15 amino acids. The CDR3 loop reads CASSQGTSGRYEQYF. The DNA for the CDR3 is TGTGCCAGCAGCCAAGGGACTAGCGGCCGCTACGAGCAGTACTTC.

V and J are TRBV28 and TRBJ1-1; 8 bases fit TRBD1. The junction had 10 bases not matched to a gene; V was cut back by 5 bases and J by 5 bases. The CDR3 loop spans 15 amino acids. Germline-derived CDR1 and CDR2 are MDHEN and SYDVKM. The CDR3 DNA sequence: TGTGCCAGCAGTCCACCCAGGGGGCGTGAGACTGAAGCTTTCTTT. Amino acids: CASSPPRGRETEAFF.